This T cell receptor beta chain was sequenced during a study of blood T cell repertoires in COVID-19. Study-level background: From the United States, Italy and Spain came samples of acute and convalescent COVID-19. The analysed material was cDNA or gDNA that came from T cells, B-cell-depleted T cells, or PBMCs.

The authors' processing: Amplification with reference gene primers provided the estimates of nucleated cell counts. This table comes from immunoSEQ multiplex PCR, and its TCRdb copy is limited to in-frame clones, with some not included. The V and J calls and the clone size are those of that table, but D and trimming were determined from the DNA. The profile shows roughly 250,000 clones, approximately 84% of them singletons. J gave up 6 bases and V 3 bases, and 10 bases lay outside the gene matches. CDR3 length equals 16 residues. Germline CDR1 reads MDHEN; CDR2 reads SYDVKM. The V gene is TRBV28, the J gene TRBJ1-5; 8 nucleotides agree with TRBD1. Sequenced material: peripheral blood. The clonotype was recovered from a woman of 80 years or more with acute or convalescent COVID-19. The DNA of the CDR3 is TGTGCCAGCAGTTTGGGACCAGGGGGCGAGGTTCAGCCCCAGCATTTT. The encoded protein is CASSLGPGGEVQPQHF.